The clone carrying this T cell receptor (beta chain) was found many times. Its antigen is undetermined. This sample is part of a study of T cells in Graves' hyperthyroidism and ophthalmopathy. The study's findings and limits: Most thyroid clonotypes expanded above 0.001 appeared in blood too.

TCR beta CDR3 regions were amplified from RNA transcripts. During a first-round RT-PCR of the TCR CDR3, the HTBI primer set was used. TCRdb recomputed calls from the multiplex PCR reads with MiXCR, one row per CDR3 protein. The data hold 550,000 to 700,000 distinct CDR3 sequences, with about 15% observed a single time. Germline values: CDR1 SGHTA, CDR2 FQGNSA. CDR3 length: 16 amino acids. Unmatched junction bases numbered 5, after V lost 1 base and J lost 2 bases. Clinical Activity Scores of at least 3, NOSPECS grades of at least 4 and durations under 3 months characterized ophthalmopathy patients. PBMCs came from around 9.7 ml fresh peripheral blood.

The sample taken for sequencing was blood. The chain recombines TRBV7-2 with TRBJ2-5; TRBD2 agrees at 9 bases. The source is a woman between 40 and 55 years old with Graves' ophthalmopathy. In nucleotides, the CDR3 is TGTGCCAGCAGCTTAGTACGGCTAGCGGGACAAGAGACCCAGTACTTC. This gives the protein CASSLVRLAGQETQYF.